This TCR beta chain derives from a study of blood T cell repertoires in COVID-19. Assay used: immunoSEQ multiplex PCR; TCRdb lists only in-frame clones, some missing. This sample has roughly 250,000 clones, with around 90% found just once. The CDR3 consists of 12 residues. Germline V CDR1 and CDR2: SGHNT, YENEEA. The J segment lost 9 bases and the V segment lost 3 bases, leaving 2 bases of the junction unmatched. This sequence joins TRBV11-3 and TRBJ1-3; the match to TRBD1 covers 7 bases. Sequencing input: peripheral blood. This receptor was identified in a woman between 35 and 50 years old who had recovered from COVID-19. CDR3 loop: CASSFDRATIYF. In nucleotides, the CDR3 is TGTGCCAGCAGCTTTGACAGGGCCACCATATATTTT.